Described below is a single T cell receptor beta chain sequence and its context. The source of the sample is a study of blood T cell repertoires in COVID-19. Original methodology: For nucleated cells, counts were estimated from reference gene primer amplification. Data came from immunoSEQ multiplex PCR; TCRdb stores just in-frame clones and leaves some out. The DNA gave D and trimming, while V, J and clone size come from that table. The table lists roughly 160,000 clones, about 86% of them singletons. Sequenced: peripheral blood. This TCR came from a man aged 55 to 70 with acute or convalescent COVID-19.

The CDR3 protein is CAISERRSYGYTF. CDR3 DNA: TGTGCCATCAGTGAACGTAGAAGCTATGGCTACACCTTC. The genes are TRBV10-3 and TRBJ1-2, with D uncertain. Germline CDR1 ENHRY, CDR2 SYGVKD. The CDR3 sequence is 13 residues long. V lost 3 bases to trimming and J lost 4 bases, with 9 bases between them.